Below are 22 T cell receptor beta chains sequenced from a single sample in a study of cytotoxic CD8 clonotypes in ibrutinib-treated CLL. This table comes from immunoSEQ multiplex PCR, and its TCRdb copy is limited to in-frame clones, with some not included. This sample yields fewer than 25,000 clones, of which around 70% are seen a single time; about 28% belongs to the top ten. Sequences were derived from PBMCs, sampled before ibrutinib treatment. The receptors were gathered from a human donor with chronic lymphocytic leukemia.

This chain joins TRBV6-9 and TRBJ1-4; 9 nucleotides align to TRBD1. The junction had 5 bases not matched to a gene; V was cut back by 6 bases and J by 3 bases. In germline, CDR1 is MNHGY, CDR2 SVAAGI. The CDR3 consists of 15 residues. The CDR3 sequence: CASRITGGPNEKLFF. CDR3 sequence (DNA): TGTGCCAGCAGAATCACAGGGGGCCCTAATGAAAAACTGTTTTTT.

The chain combines TRBV4-2 with TRBJ2-7; the D gene is possibly TRBD1 (6 bases). The CDR3 covers 16 residues. V lost 4 bases and J 7 bases, leaving 23 bases between the germline ends. Germline CDR1 is LGHNA and CDR2 is YNFKEQ. CDR3: CASSLTGQQLGREQYF. CDR3 DNA sequence: TGTGCCAGCAGCCTAACCGGACAGCAGCTGGGACGAGAGCAGTACTTC.

The genes are TRBV9 and TRBJ1-1; D not certain. Germline loops: CDR1 SGDLS, CDR2 YYNGEE. The CDR3 is 13 residues long. V was pared by 0 bases and J by 0 bases, with 3 bases between. The CDR3: CASSVELNTEAFF. The CDR3 DNA reads as TGTGCCAGCAGCGTAGAGCTGAACACTGAAGCTTTCTTT.

The CDR3 bases are TGTGCCAGCAGTGAATCAGGGCCGAATCCTGAAGCTTTCTTT. This gives the protein CASSESGPNPEAFF. J is TRBJ1-1 and V is TRBV2; the D gene is possibly TRBD1 (5 bases). Germline lookup yields CDR1 SNHLY and CDR2 FYNNEI. CDR3 size: 14 residues. V was pared by 2 bases and J by 6 bases, with 13 bases between.

This clone was picked up one time. The CDR3 DNA reads as TGTGCCAGCAGTGGATGGACCTGGAAAGAGACCCAGTACTTC. It yields the protein CASSGWTWKETQYF. This chain joins TRBV28 and TRBJ2-5, with no clear D. The CDR3 loop spans 14 amino acids. Trimming pared 5 bases from V and 3 bases from J, leaving 13 bases between. The germline V gene encodes CDR1 MDHEN and CDR2 SYDVKM.

V usage is TRBV29-1 and J usage is TRBJ2-1, with D unclear. Trimming removed 6 bases from V and 6 bases from J, with 18 bases in between. This CDR3 contains 14 residues. Germline V gives CDR1 SQVTM, CDR2 ANQGSEA. CDR3 coding DNA: TGCAGCGTATATACCGGTGCACGGTTCAATGAGCAGTTCTTC. This gives the protein CSVYTGARFNEQFF.

The chain carries TRBV28 and TRBJ1-3; 10 bases line up with TRBD1. This CDR3 is 16 amino acids long. The V gene end was trimmed by 2 bases and the J gene end by 0 bases; junction bases not matched to a gene: 1. Looked up from germline, CDR1 is MDHEN and CDR2 is SYDVKM. The CDR3 here is CASSLGQGVSGNTIYF. CDR3 nucleotide sequence: TGTGCCAGCAGTTTAGGACAGGGGGTCTCTGGAAACACCATATATTTT.

In nucleotides, the CDR3 is TGTGCCAGCAGCTTGGCGGGTAGGGGGGTCTACGAGCAGTACTTC. Amino acid sequence: CASSLAGRGVYEQYF. This sequence joins TRBV5-4 and TRBJ2-7; D might be TRBD1 or TRBD2, each matching 6 bases. This CDR3 has 15 residues. Germline CDR1 is SGHNT and CDR2 is YYREEE (reference sequence). V was trimmed by 0 bases and J by 3 bases, leaving 13 bases between them.

The gene calls are TRBV30 and TRBJ2-7, with 12 bases lining up with TRBD1. CDR1 and CDR2 (germline): GTSNPN, SVGIG (reference sequence). The CDR3 covers 15 residues. With V trimmed by 4 bases and J by 5 bases, 9 bases remained unmatched. CDR3 sequence reads: CAWNLPGQGANEQYF. The CDR3 coding sequence is TGTGCCTGGAATCTTCCGGGACAGGGGGCTAACGAGCAGTACTTC.

The V gene is TRBV7-9, the J gene TRBJ2-5; 8 positions match TRBD2. CDR1 is SEHNR, CDR2 FQNEAQ, per germline (reference sequence). The CDR3 has 16 residues. V shed 1 base, J shed 2 bases, and the junction held 6 bases outside the gene matches. The CDR3 nucleotides are TGTGCCAGCAGCTTAGATGCTAGCGGGTTTCAAGAGACCCAGTACTTC. This gives the protein CASSLDASGFQETQYF.

The chain has TRBV29-1 and TRBJ2-7; maybe TRBD1 (7 bases). The CDR3 length is 13 residues. Trimming shortened V by 7 bases and J by 2 bases, and 15 bases separated the two germline ends. The germline V gene encodes CDR1 SQVTM and CDR2 ANQGSEA. This CDR3 is CSAGGTDTYEQYF. The CDR3 DNA sequence: TGCAGCGCAGGCGGGACAGACACCTACGAGCAGTACTTC.

This clone was observed a few times. V gene TRBV7-9 combines with J gene TRBJ1-2; TRBD1 is a possible D gene (5 bases). The V gene's germline CDR1 is SEHNR and CDR2 FQNEAQ (reference sequence). The CDR3 spans 16 residues. V gave up 5 bases and J gave up 4 bases, with 20 bases separating them. CDR3 in DNA: TGTGCCAGCAGCCCCCGGGGGAGTTCTCCGATCTATGGCTACACCTTC. It yields the protein CASSPRGSSPIYGYTF.

This clone is a singleton in its sample. V is TRBV7-6 and J is TRBJ1-4; D is perhaps TRBD1 (5 bases). There are 15 residues in the CDR3. Germline lookup yields CDR1 SGHVS and CDR2 FNYEAQ. Trimming removed 1 base from V and 8 bases from J, with 14 bases in between. In DNA form, the CDR3 reads TGTGCCAGCAGCTTAGGGCCAGGGACCGGAGAAAAACTGTTTTTT. Translation gives CASSLGPGTGEKLFF.

This rearrangement joins TRBV28 to TRBJ2-2, with 7 bases that match TRBD1. CDR1 and CDR2 from the germline V gene are MDHEN and SYDVKM. The V and J ends lost 10 bases and 1 base, in that order; junction bases with no gene match: 3. This CDR3 has 13 amino acids. CDR3 amino acids: CATYRGNTGELFF. CDR3 bases: TGTGCCACCTACAGGGGGAACACCGGGGAGCTGTTTTTT.

The V call is TRBV4-1, the J call TRBJ2-5, with D tentatively TRBD1 (6 bases). V was shortened by 5 bases and J by 5 bases, with 15 bases between the two germline ends. Looked up from germline, CDR1 is MGHRA and CDR2 is YSYEKL. The CDR3 totals 14 residues. CDR3 protein: CASSNAGALETQYF. The CDR3 DNA is TGCGCCAGCAGCAATGCAGGGGCGCTGGAGACCCAGTACTTC.

This clone has a single count. The chain carries TRBV18 and TRBJ1-1; unclear D gene. In germline, CDR1 is KGHSH, CDR2 LQKENI. The V end was cut by 4 bases, the J end by 3 bases, with 15 bases between. CDR3 length: 15 amino acids. The CDR3 here is CASSLLTGGDTEAFF. CDR3 bases: TGTGCCAGCTCACTCCTCACGGGCGGGGACACTGAAGCTTTCTTT.

This clone has only one observation. The genes are TRBV6-5 and TRBJ2-1; a weak D match, TRBD1 (6 bases). The CDR3 consists of 14 residues. V lost 2 bases, J lost 9 bases, and 14 bases lay in between. CDR1 is MNHEY and CDR2 is SVGAGI in the germline V gene. The CDR3 here is CASSYLQQGSEQFF. The CDR3 nucleotides read TGTGCCAGCAGTTACCTACAACAGGGAAGTGAGCAGTTCTTC.

The chain employs TRBV6-1 and TRBJ2-5, with 8 bases matching TRBD1. CDR3 size: 14 residues. The V gene end was trimmed by 2 bases and the J gene end by 5 bases; junction bases not matched to a gene: 4. Per the germline V gene, CDR1 is MNHNS and CDR2 is SASEGT. The CDR3 DNA follows: TGTGCCAGCAGTGAACAGGGGGCGGAGGAGACCCAGTACTTC. Amino acids: CASSEQGAEETQYF.

J is TRBJ2-7 and V is TRBV5-4; TRBD2 agrees at 13 bases. Germline V gene data show CDR1 as SGHNT and CDR2 as YYREEE (reference sequence). The CDR3 has 15 amino acids. V was clipped by 4 bases and J by 4 bases; unmatched bases: 5. The CDR3 DNA is TGTGCCAGCAGCACTAGCGGGAGGGCCGCGTACGAGCAGTACTTC. This gives the protein CASSTSGRAAYEQYF.

J is TRBJ2-3 and V is TRBV11-1; 13 nucleotides agree with TRBD2. With 5 bases clipped from V and 3 bases from J, the junction kept 5 bases outside the gene matches. From germline, CDR1 is SGHAT and CDR2 FQDESV (reference sequence). This CDR3 spans 16 amino acids. The CDR3 is CASSRGTSGTTDTQYF. The CDR3, as DNA: TGTGCCAGCAGCCGCGGGACTAGCGGGACTACAGATACGCAGTATTTT.

J is TRBJ2-4 and V is TRBV4-2; tentative D call: TRBD2 (5 bases). The germline CDR1 and CDR2 sequences are LGHNA and YNFKEQ. CDR3 length equals 14 residues. Trimming removed 3 bases at V and 6 bases at J, with 12 bases between. CDR3 nucleotides: TGTGCCAGCAGCCAGGACGGGGTTTCAAACATTCAGTACTTC. Its translation is CASSQDGVSNIQYF.

The chain couples TRBV5-1 to TRBJ1-1; 11 bases agree with TRBD1. Trimming cost V 7 bases and J 4 bases; bases outside gene matches: 6. Per germline, CDR1 SGHRS and CDR2 YFSETQ. The CDR3 totals 14 residues. The CDR3 nucleotides are TGCGCCAGCGGACAGGGGGCGCGTGGCACTGAAGCTTTCTTT. Residues: CASGQGARGTEAFF.